Each of the 32 T cell receptor beta chains below was sequenced from the same sample in a study of T cells in Graves' hyperthyroidism and ophthalmopathy. Authors of the study amplified TCR beta CDR3 regions from RNA transcripts. RT-PCR in the first round (using the HTBI primer set) targeted the TCR CDR3. TCRdb redid the calling of the multiplex PCR reads with MiXCR, one entry per CDR3 protein. The sample has roughly 510,000 distinct CDR3 sequences, around 20% seen once; the top ten hold 26%. The sequencing input was blood. Receptor source: a man in his late teens or twenties with Graves' hyperthyroidism.

This clonotype was seen ten or more times. This chain uses TRBV20-1 with TRBJ2-7, with 7 bases lining up with TRBD1. The CDR3 has 13 residues. Trimming at V came to 5 bases and at J to 2 bases, leaving 6 bases not matched to a gene. Germline CDR1 and CDR2: DFQATT and SNEGSKA (reference sequence). CDR3 coding DNA: TGCAGTGCTTCCGGGACAGAACCCTACGAGCAGTACTTC. This sequence encodes CSASGTEPYEQYF.

The table lists this clonotype with many counts. The gene calls are TRBV12-3 or TRBV12-4 and TRBJ1-5; D is perhaps TRBD1 (6 bases). The CDR3 covers 15 residues. The V end lost 6 bases, the J end lost 2 bases, and 14 bases lay between the germline ends. The CDR3 DNA follows: TGTGCCAGCAGCCTTACAGGGATCGGCAATCAGCCCCAGCATTTT. Its protein product is CASSLTGIGNQPQHF.

The chain combines TRBV6-5 with TRBJ2-5, with D unclear. The length of the CDR3 is 15 residues. Trimming removed 2 bases at V and 0 bases at J, with 10 bases between. The germline gives CDR1 MNHEY, CDR2 SVGAGI. CDR3: CASSYQTTYQETQYF. CDR3 coding DNA: TGTGCCAGCAGTTACCAGACCACGTACCAAGAGACCCAGTACTTC.

This clonotype was picked up many times. J is TRBJ2-7 and V is TRBV6-5; D could derive from TRBD1 or TRBD2 (5 bases each). The germline V gene encodes CDR1 MNHEY and CDR2 SVGAGI. The CDR3 is made up of 13 amino acids. V was shortened by 2 bases and J by 0 bases, with 5 bases between the two germline ends. CDR3 sequence (DNA): TGTGCCAGCAGTTACGGGGGCTCCTACGAGCAGTACTTC. Translation gives CASSYGGSYEQYF.

Worth noting for this clonotype: A much larger clone differs by one base, so this may be a read error. The rearrangement uses TRBV10-3 and TRBJ1-5; no definite D call. CDR1 is ENHRY and CDR2 is SYGVKD in the germline V gene. The CDR3 is 14 residues long. V shed 5 bases and J shed 4 bases, with 12 bases lying between them. The CDR3 loop is CAISQGQRNQPQHF. In DNA, the CDR3 is TGTGCCATCAGTCAAGGGCAGCGGAATCAGCCCCAGCATTTT.

This clonotype was counted ten times or more. The chain combines TRBV28 with TRBJ1-2, with 8 bases identical to TRBD1. Germline V lookup: CDR1 MDHEN, CDR2 SYDVKM. This CDR3 spans 13 amino acids. Germline trimming cut 5 bases from V and 6 bases from J; bases unmatched to any gene: 5. CDR3 bases: TGTGCCAGCAGTATGTTGACAGGGGATGGCTACACCTTC. Translated: CASSMLTGDGYTF.

This clonotype showed up just a few times. This chain connects TRBV5-1 to TRBJ2-7; D is perhaps TRBD1 or TRBD2 (5 bases each). Per the germline V gene, CDR1 is SGHRS and CDR2 is YFSETQ. The CDR3 has 14 residues. V was pared by 0 bases and J by 3 bases, with 10 bases between. This CDR3 is CASSLATGGYEQYF. CDR3 DNA sequence: TGCGCCAGCAGCTTGGCAACAGGAGGCTACGAGCAGTACTTC.

This sequence joins TRBV28 and TRBJ2-7, with D unresolved. Germline CDR1 is MDHEN and CDR2 is SYDVKM. The length of the CDR3 is 15 residues. V shed 6 bases and J shed 0 bases, with 15 bases lying between them. This chain's CDR3 is CASRPTDDRSYEQYF. CDR3 in DNA: TGTGCCAGCAGACCCACCGATGACCGCTCCTACGAGCAGTACTTC.

This clonotype turned up a few times. V gene TRBV25-1 combines with J gene TRBJ1-6, with D unresolved. This CDR3 is built from 16 residues. V gave up 4 bases and J gave up 6 bases, with 16 bases separating them. Germline assignment: CDR1 MGHDK and CDR2 SYGVNS. This CDR3 is CASSGFEGQTNSPLHF. The CDR3 nucleotides are TGTGCCAGCAGTGGATTTGAAGGCCAGACTAATTCACCCCTCCACTTT. Using reference TRBV25-1 and TRBJ1-6 for the parts outside the CDR3, the full variable domain is EADIYQTPRYLVIGTGKKITLECSQTMGHDKMYWYQQDPGMELHLIHYSYGVNSTEKGDLSSESTVSRIRTEHFPLTLESARPSHTSQYLCASSGFEGQTNSPLHFGNGTRLTVT.

This clonotype was seen many times. The CDR3 DNA follows: TGTGCCAGCAGAGTGACAGGGGCCTACGAGCAGTACTTC. This gives the protein CASRVTGAYEQYF. The chain employs TRBV6-5 and TRBJ2-7, with 8 bases that match TRBD1. This CDR3 contains 13 residues. Germline values: CDR1 MNHEY, CDR2 SVGAGI. V was clipped by 6 bases and J by 2 bases; unmatched bases: 3.

This clonotype has at least ten counts. The rearrangement uses TRBV5-1 and TRBJ2-5, with TRBD1 identical over 12 bases. Germline V gene lookup returns CDR1 SGHRS and CDR2 YFSETQ. CDR3 size: 16 residues. V trimming: 2 bases; J trimming: 5 bases; junction bases outside the gene matches: 7. CDR3 residues: CASSLSGQGALETQYF. In DNA, the CDR3 is TGCGCCAGCAGCTTATCGGGACAGGGGGCGTTGGAGACCCAGTACTTC.

This clonotype was observed at least ten times. The chain links TRBV12-5 to TRBJ1-1, with D possibly TRBD1 on 5 matching bases. CDR1 and CDR2 from the germline V gene are LGHNT and FRNRAP. CDR3 length: 14 amino acids. V was cut by 5 bases and J by 0 bases, with 10 bases left in between. CDR3 sequence reads: CASGQGGVNTEAFF. The CDR3, as DNA: TGTGCTAGTGGTCAGGGAGGAGTGAACACTGAAGCTTTCTTT.

The chain carries TRBV4-1 and TRBJ2-2, with D possibly being TRBD2 (5 bases). The germline V and J ends were trimmed by 4 bases and 4 bases, with 19 bases remaining between them. Germline-derived CDR1 and CDR2 are MGHRA and YSYEKL. The CDR3 is 17 amino acids. CDR3 in amino acids: CASSPGLARRVTGELFF. CDR3 DNA sequence: TGCGCCAGCAGCCCCGGTTTAGCGAGGCGGGTCACCGGGGAGCTGTTTTTT.

This clonotype was picked up many times. The rearrangement links TRBV20-1 to TRBJ1-2; D is undetermined. This CDR3 has 15 amino acids. The V and J ends lost 0 bases and 6 bases respectively, with 17 bases between them. Germline lookup yields CDR1 DFQATT and CDR2 SNEGSKA (reference sequence). The CDR3: CSARDRVWGGDGYTF. The DNA of the CDR3 is TGCAGTGCTAGAGATCGTGTCTGGGGAGGAGATGGCTACACCTTC.

This clonotype occurred a few times. V is TRBV30 and J is TRBJ2-6; perhaps TRBD1 as D (5 bases). The CDR3 length is 14 residues. V was pared by 3 bases and J by 1 base, with 7 bases between. Germline assignment: CDR1 GTSNPN and CDR2 SVGIG (reference sequence). The CDR3 nucleotides are TGTGCCTGGAGGGACATGTCTGGGGCCAACGTCCTGACTTTC. This codes for CAWRDMSGANVLTF.

In its sample, this clonotype was seen once. This may stem from a read error, because a much larger clone lies one nucleotide away. The V and J genes are TRBV27 and TRBJ2-2, with D perhaps matching TRBD2 (5 bases). The CDR3 length is 14 residues. Germline CDR1 reads MNHEY; CDR2 reads SMNVEV (reference sequence). Trimming stripped 1 base from V and 5 bases from J, with 8 bases between. The CDR3 loop is CASSLFEGTGELFF. As DNA, the CDR3 is TGTGCCAGCAGTTTATTCGAGGGTACCGGGGAGCTGTTTTTT.

The sample holds many counts of this clonotype. The V and J genes are TRBV6-1 and TRBJ2-6; D unresolved. V gave up 4 bases and J gave up 2 bases, with 6 bases separating them. Germline assignment: CDR1 MNHNS and CDR2 SASEGT. CDR3 size: 14 residues. The CDR3 loop reads CASSGEAGANVLTF. In DNA form, the CDR3 reads TGTGCCAGCAGTGGAGAGGCTGGGGCCAACGTCCTGACTTTC.

This clonotype has just a few counts. The chain recombines TRBV19 with TRBJ1-1, with D tentatively TRBD1 (5 bases). V lost 4 bases and J 9 bases, leaving 9 bases between the germline ends. CDR1 is LNHDA, CDR2 SQIVND, per germline (reference sequence). CDR3 length: 11 residues. The CDR3 region has the DNA TGTGCCAGTAGTACGGGGGTTAAAGCTTTCTTT. It codes for CASSTGVKAFF.

This clonotype was seen repeatedly, ten times or more. V gene TRBV28 combines with J gene TRBJ2-4; TRBD2 matches at 8 bases. This CDR3 is built from 14 residues. The germline CDR1 and CDR2 sequences are MDHEN and SYDVKM. With V trimmed by 2 bases and J by 7 bases, 4 bases remained unmatched. The CDR3 DNA sequence: TGTGCCAGCAGTTTAGGGCGGGGGGTTAACATTCAGTACTTC. It is translated as CASSLGRGVNIQYF.

This chain connects TRBV6-1 to TRBJ1-2; D possibly corresponds to TRBD1 (5 bases). The ends were cut back, 5 bases at V and 4 bases at J, with 14 bases in the middle. The CDR3 loop spans 14 amino acids. The germline V gene has CDR1 MNHNS and CDR2 SASEGT. The CDR3: CASSLTATLYGYTF. CDR3 DNA sequence: TGTGCCAGCAGTCTGACAGCCACGCTCTATGGCTACACCTTC.

With respect to this clonotype: A much larger clone differs from this one at a single base, so this may be a read error. This chain uses TRBV4-1 with TRBJ1-5; a possible D gene is TRBD1 (5 bases). This CDR3 has 15 amino acids. The germline CDR1 and CDR2 sequences are MGHRA and YSYEKL. The CDR3 protein is CASSLDSARDHPQHF. DNA of the CDR3: TGCGCCAGCAGCCTTGACAGTGCTAGAGATCATCCCCAGCATTTT.

At least ten counts were recorded for this clonotype. The rearrangement joins TRBV6-5 to TRBJ2-2; possible D gene TRBD2, 6 bases. Trimming took off 4 bases at V and 3 bases at J, with 15 bases between the two ends. The CDR3 loop spans 16 amino acids. The V gene's germline CDR1 is MNHEY and CDR2 SVGAGI. In nucleotides, the CDR3 is TGTGCCAGCAGTTTTAGTAACTGGAGGGACACCGGGGAGCTGTTTTTT. The encoded protein is CASSFSNWRDTGELFF.

In regard to this clonotype: It is likely a read error, because the conserved phenylalanine at the end of the CDR3 is missing. The chain combines TRBV6-1 with TRBJ2-2; TRBD1 might be the D (6 bases). CDR3 length: 14 amino acids. The germline V gene has CDR1 MNHNS and CDR2 SASEGT. CDR3 amino acids: CASSDAGDIRELFY. In nucleotides, the CDR3 is TGTGCTAGCAGTGACGCAGGGGACATCCGGGAGCTGTTTTAT.

Ten or more counts support this clonotype. This chain uses TRBV6-2 or TRBV6-3 with TRBJ2-6, with 7 bases fitting TRBD1. Germline trimming cut 2 bases from V and 0 bases from J; bases unmatched to any gene: 7. Germline assignment: CDR1 MNHEY and CDR2 SVGEGT. The CDR3 consists of 18 residues. The CDR3, as DNA: TGTGCCAGCAGTTACAGGGGACAGATCTTCTCTGGGGCCAACGTCCTGACTTTC. Its protein product is CASSYRGQIFSGANVLTF.

This clonotype was counted at least ten times. This rearrangement joins TRBV2 to TRBJ1-5; 8 bases match TRBD1. This CDR3 region has 17 residues. Germline CDR1 SNHLY, CDR2 FYNNEI. Losses at the gene ends were 3 bases for V and 3 bases for J; bases not matched to a gene: 10. DNA for the CDR3: TGTGCCAGCAGTGAGGCCCGGGACAGGCTTATCAATCAGCCCCAGCATTTT. As protein: CASSEARDRLINQPQHF.

Ten or more counts support this clonotype. The chain links TRBV5-1 to TRBJ2-7, with D possibly matching TRBD1 (6 bases). Trimming left V 4 bases short and J 2 bases short, with 13 bases between. The CDR3 has 14 residues. Looked up from germline, CDR1 is SGHRS and CDR2 is YFSETQ. The CDR3, as DNA: TGCGCCAGCAGCCCTCGGACAGCCACCTACGAGCAGTACTTC. It codes for CASSPRTATYEQYF.

This clonotype was picked up many times. The J gene is TRBJ2-7, the V gene TRBV25-1; D possibly matches TRBD1 or TRBD2 (5 bases each). The germline gives CDR1 MGHDK, CDR2 SYGVNS. With 3 bases removed from V and 2 bases from J, the gap between germline ends came to 11 bases. CDR3 size: 14 residues. The CDR3 region has the DNA TGTGCCAGCAGTGATTGGGACGAAACCTACGAGCAGTACTTC. Residues: CASSDWDETYEQYF.

This chain connects TRBV7-9 to TRBJ2-7; 7 positions match TRBD1. The junction had 7 bases not matched to a gene; V was cut back by 5 bases and J by 3 bases. The CDR3 extends over 14 amino acids. The germline CDR1 and CDR2 sequences are SEHNR and FQNEAQ (reference sequence). CDR3 residues: CASSATGKNYEQYF. CDR3 DNA sequence: TGTGCCAGCAGCGCGACAGGGAAGAACTACGAGCAGTACTTC.

This clonotype came up many times. The chain has TRBV6-1 and TRBJ2-7; perhaps TRBD1 as D (6 bases). Germline V gene lookup returns CDR1 MNHNS and CDR2 SASEGT. The CDR3 runs 14 residues. V was trimmed by 6 bases and J by 1 base, leaving 13 bases between them. The CDR3 sequence is CASRLQGASYEQYF. CDR3 DNA: TGTGCCAGCAGACTACAGGGTGCATCCTACGAGCAGTACTTC.

This clonotype was seen ten or more times. CDR3 nucleotide sequence: TGTGCCAGCAGCCTTTTTGACAGGGTTTGTCGGGATGGCTACACCTTC. Its translation is CASSLFDRVCRDGYTF. The V call is TRBV11-1, the J call TRBJ1-2; 7 positions agree with TRBD1. The CDR3 runs to 16 residues. The ends lost 5 bases at V and 6 bases at J; junction bases unmatched: 15. Germline CDR1 SGHAT, CDR2 FQDESV (reference sequence).

This clonotype came up many times. The chain's CDR3 is CASSRQYTGELFF. In DNA, the CDR3 is TGTGCCAGCAGTCGACAGTACACCGGGGAGCTGTTTTTT. The gene calls are TRBV7-2 and TRBJ2-2; D may be TRBD1 (5 bases). Trimming pared 6 bases from V and 3 bases from J, leaving 8 bases between. The length of the CDR3 is 13 residues. Germline CDR1 SGHTA, CDR2 FQGNSA.

This clonotype was observed many times. This chain links TRBV28 with TRBJ1-1, with a possible D match to TRBD1 (5 bases). Germline-derived CDR1 and CDR2 are MDHEN and SYDVKM. The germline V and J ends were trimmed by 6 bases and 1 base, with 12 bases remaining between them. The CDR3 runs to 14 residues. The CDR3 loop reads CASRPTGQNTEAFF. CDR3 in DNA: TGTGCCAGCAGACCCACCGGACAGAACACTGAAGCTTTCTTT.